This TCR beta chain was captured in a study of Graves' ophthalmopathy and Graves' hyperthyroidism. Whole-study results and caveats: The model predicted ophthalmopathy progression with roughly 71% sensitivity and less than 85% specificity.

RNA transcripts yielded amplified TCR beta CDR3 regions. HTBI primers primed a first-round RT-PCR, and a second-round multiplex PCR followed. In TCRdb, the multiplex PCR reads were re-called with MiXCR into one record per CDR3 protein. The data hold over 45,000 distinct CDR3 sequences, with under 55% observed a single time. V trimming: 1 base; J trimming: 5 bases; junction bases outside the gene matches: 7. Per germline, CDR1 DFQATT and CDR2 SNEGSKA (reference sequence). CDR3 length: 15 amino acids. A word on this clonotype: As yet, its antigen is unknown.

The sequence came from an adult man with Graves' ophthalmopathy. The chain combines TRBV20-1 with TRBJ2-5, with 10 bases that match TRBD2. The sequenced sample was peripheral blood. CDR3 nucleotides: TGCAGTGCTAGAGGTCATACTAGCGGGACGGAGACCCAGTACTTC. Translation: CSARGHTSGTETQYF.